Listed here are 25 T cell receptor beta chains from one sample, sequenced in a study of control samples from healthy donors and cancer patients. TCRdb's copy holds only in-frame clones and misses some; the assay was immunoSEQ multiplex PCR. The data hold roughly 130,000 clones, with 75% to 95% observed a single time. Sequencing was done on a sample of blood. The receptors were gathered from a man aged 18 to 35 in good health.

CDR3 bases: TGCGCCAGCAGCTTGGTTCTCCAAGAGACCCAGTACTTC. This encodes CASSLVLQETQYF. This sequence joins TRBV5-1 and TRBJ2-5; D gene unclear. The ends were cut back, 0 bases at V and 1 base at J, with 4 bases in the middle. CDR1 and CDR2 from the germline V gene are SGHRS and YFSETQ. The CDR3 spans 13 residues.

This clone has a single count. V and J are TRBV6-5 and TRBJ2-7; D uncertain. The CDR3 runs 14 residues. In germline, CDR1 is MNHEY, CDR2 SVGAGI. V lost 7 bases, J lost 5 bases, and 18 bases lay in between. The CDR3 DNA sequence: TGTGCCAGCAAGGGATGGACCAATCCGGACGAGCAGTACTTC. Encoded protein: CASKGWTNPDEQYF.

This rearrangement joins TRBV12-5 to TRBJ2-7; D may be TRBD1 (5 bases). Trimming left V 3 bases short and J 4 bases short, with 16 bases between. The CDR3 runs to 15 residues. Germline CDR1 reads LGHNT; CDR2 reads FRNRAP. CDR3 in amino acids: CASGFLQGDRYEQYF. CDR3 nucleotides: TGTGCTAGTGGTTTTCTGCAGGGCGATAGATACGAGCAGTACTTC.

As regards this clone: The DNA is left out, because the CDR3 cannot be placed on it with certainty; the CDR3 is given as TCRdb lists it. The chain combines TRBV5-5 with TRBJ2-4; TRBD1, the table's D call, lacks a check against the DNA. The CDR3 length equals 13 residues, ends included. Germline values: CDR1 SGHKS, CDR2 YYEKEE (reference sequence). The CDR3 sequence: CASSFGPGDIQYF.

The chain employs TRBV2 and TRBJ1-4; 7 nucleotides align to TRBD1. The V gene end was trimmed by 8 bases and the J gene end by 4 bases; junction bases not matched to a gene: 7. CDR3 length: 14 residues. Germline V gene sequence: CDR1 SNHLY, CDR2 FYNNEI. The CDR3 protein is CASSQDRSNEKLFF. CDR3 nucleotide sequence: TGTGCCAGCTCCCAGGACAGGAGTAATGAAAAACTGTTTTTT.

CDR3 sequence (DNA): TGTGCCAGCAGTGACTCGCCGGAAAGCACAGATACGCAGTATTTT. It codes for CASSDSPESTDTQYF. V gene TRBV6-4 combines with J gene TRBJ2-3; D remains unclear. Germline CDR1 reads MRHNA; CDR2 reads SNTAGT. The germline V and J ends were trimmed by 0 bases and 0 bases, with 7 bases remaining between them. The CDR3 extends over 15 amino acids.

This clone showed up just once. Other DNA sequences in the sample encode the same CDR3. The chain has TRBV2 and TRBJ2-7; D is undetermined. Per the germline V gene, CDR1 is SNHLY and CDR2 is FYNNEI. V was clipped by 7 bases and J by 2 bases, with 9 bases between them. The length of the CDR3 is 12 residues. CDR3 sequence: CASKGRAYEQYF. The CDR3 DNA reads TGTGCCAGCAAAGGTAGGGCCTACGAGCAGTACTTC. Full variable domain (remainder filled in from reference TRBV2 and TRBJ2-7): EPEVTQTPSHQVTQMGQEVILRCVPISNHLYFYWYRQILGQKVEFLVSFYNNEISEKSEIFDDQFSVERPDGSNFTLKIRSTKLEDSAMYFCASKGRAYEQYFGPGTRLTVT.

The J gene is TRBJ2-4, the V gene TRBV27; possible D gene TRBD2, 5 bases. The ends were cut back, 1 base at V and 0 bases at J, with 19 bases in the middle. CDR3 length equals 19 residues. Germline V lookup: CDR1 MNHEY, CDR2 SMNVEV (reference sequence). This chain's CDR3 is CASSLYPPGFAVAKNIQYF. The CDR3 DNA sequence: TGTGCCAGCAGTTTATACCCCCCGGGATTTGCCGTAGCCAAAAACATTCAGTACTTC.

The chain recombines TRBV6-5 with TRBJ1-6; a weak D match, TRBD1 (6 bases). The CDR3 is 15 amino acids. CDR1 is MNHEY, CDR2 SVGAGI, per germline. V dropped 6 bases and J dropped 8 bases, with 17 bases sitting between them. In DNA form, the CDR3 reads TGTGCCAGCAGGCCCACAGGGTCTATAGATTCACCCCTCCACTTT. Translating it yields CASRPTGSIDSPLHF.

In this sample, this clone is medium-sized. The chain recombines TRBV7-2 with TRBJ2-2; 9 bases are shared with TRBD1. The CDR3 covers 16 residues. Germline CDR1 reads SGHTA; CDR2 reads FQGNSA. J lost 5 bases, V lost 1 base, and 5 bases had no gene match. The CDR3 protein is CASSLGGTGLTGELFF. The CDR3 nucleotides read TGTGCCAGCAGCTTAGGTGGGACAGGGTTGACCGGGGAGCTGTTTTTT. Full variable domain (remainder filled in from reference TRBV7-2 and TRBJ2-2): GAGVSQSPSNKVTEKGKDVELRCDPISGHTALYWYRQSLGQGLEFLIYFQGNSAPDKSGLPSDRFSAERTGGSVSTLTIQRTQQEDSAVYLCASSLGGTGLTGELFFGEGSRLTVL.

The chain links TRBV6-1 to TRBJ1-2, with TRBD1 matching 9 bases. The V and J ends lost 2 bases and 6 bases, in that order; junction bases with no gene match: 4. Germline values: CDR1 MNHNS, CDR2 SASEGT. This CDR3 comprises 14 residues. The CDR3 region is CASSERTGDDGYTF. CDR3 coding DNA: TGTGCCAGCAGTGAACGGACAGGGGATGATGGCTACACCTTC.

The rearrangement links TRBV2 to TRBJ1-5; possible D gene TRBD1, 5 bases. Germline V gives CDR1 SNHLY, CDR2 FYNNEI. The CDR3 loop spans 13 amino acids. The V end lost 10 bases, the J end lost 4 bases, and 14 bases lay between the germline ends. For the CDR3, the DNA is TGTGCCATCAAGAGGGACGTTAATCAGCCCCAGCATTTT. Translating it yields CAIKRDVNQPQHF.

This chain links TRBV3-1 (or the pseudogene TRBV3-2) with TRBJ1-2; TRBD1 matches 8 bases. The CDR3 has 12 residues. Germline V CDR1 and CDR2: LGHDT, YNNKEL (reference sequence). Trimming took 3 bases from V and 7 from J; bases not matched to a gene: 1. CDR3 nucleotide sequence: TGTGCCAGCAGCCAGACAGGGGCTGGCTACACCTTC. This translates into CASSQTGAGYTF.

This clone showed up just a few times. V is TRBV19 and J is TRBJ1-5; D not certain. The CDR3 runs to 13 residues. Germline assignment: CDR1 LNHDA and CDR2 SQIVND (reference sequence). Trimming left V 3 bases short and J 5 bases short, with 8 bases between. DNA for the CDR3: TGTGCCAGTAGTATGTCCAACTATCAGCCCCAGCATTTT. This encodes CASSMSNYQPQHF. Using reference TRBV19 and TRBJ1-5 for the parts outside the CDR3, the full variable domain is DGGITQSPKYLFRKEGQNVTLSCEQNLNHDAMYWYRQDPGQGLRLIYYSQIVNDFQKGDIAEGYSVSREKKESFPLTVTSAQKNPTAFYLCASSMSNYQPQHFGDGTRLSIL.

This clone appeared a single time. The chain uses TRBV24-1 and TRBJ2-1, with TRBD2 as a possible D gene (5 bases). The V gene's germline CDR1 is KGHDR and CDR2 SFDVKD. The CDR3 spans 12 residues. V was shortened by 4 bases and J by 7 bases, with 7 bases between the two germline ends. The CDR3 protein is CATSETGNEQFF. The CDR3 nucleotides read TGTGCCACCAGTGAAACGGGAAATGAGCAGTTCTTC.

The V gene is TRBV10-1, the J gene TRBJ2-7; the D gene is possibly TRBD2 (7 bases). CDR3 size: 14 residues. The germline CDR1 and CDR2 sequences are WNHNN and SYGVQD (reference sequence). V was clipped by 11 bases and J by 1 base, with 18 bases between them. This chain's CDR3 is CAWGRDIPSYEQYF. CDR3 coding DNA: TGCGCCTGGGGGAGGGACATACCATCCTACGAGCAGTACTTC.

The J gene is TRBJ1-1, the V gene TRBV14; 10 bases agree with TRBD1. Per the germline V gene, CDR1 is SGHDN and CDR2 is FVKESK. The ends lost 4 bases at V and 3 bases at J; junction bases unmatched: 8. CDR3 size: 16 residues. The CDR3 here is CASSLTGTGADTEAFF. The CDR3 bases are TGTGCCAGCAGCCTCACCGGGACAGGGGCGGACACTGAAGCTTTCTTT.

This clone occurred a few times. V is TRBV4-1 and J is TRBJ1-6; D may be TRBD1 (6 bases). The CDR3 totals 14 residues. Trimming removed 4 bases at V and 8 bases at J, with 12 bases between. Germline lookup yields CDR1 MGHRA and CDR2 YSYEKL. CDR3 nucleotide sequence: TGCGCCAGCAGCCTTGAAGGGGGGCATTCACCCCTCCACTTT. Translating it yields CASSLEGGHSPLHF.

The rearrangement joins TRBV20-1 to TRBJ1-2, with D unresolved. Germline CDR1 and CDR2: DFQATT and SNEGSKA (reference sequence). The length of the CDR3 is 12 residues. Trimming took off 3 bases at V and 0 bases at J, with 5 bases between the two ends. CDR3 residues: CSASEANYGYTF. The CDR3 nucleotides read TGCAGTGCTAGTGAGGCTAACTATGGCTACACCTTC.

V and J are TRBV6-4 and TRBJ2-2; D uncertain. This CDR3 has 13 amino acids. V was clipped by 6 bases and J by 2 bases, with 7 bases between them. CDR1 is MRHNA and CDR2 is SNTAGT in the germline V gene. The CDR3 DNA reads as TGTGCCAGCAGCCTAGATAACACCGGGGAGCTGTTTTTT. Residues: CASSLDNTGELFF.

This rearrangement joins TRBV24-1 to TRBJ1-3; possibly TRBD1 for D (5 bases). Germline V gives CDR1 KGHDR, CDR2 SFDVKD. Trimming removed 9 bases from V and 4 bases from J, with 18 bases in between. The CDR3 runs to 15 residues. The CDR3 reads CATPADTGDGNTIYF. CDR3 in DNA: TGTGCCACCCCAGCCGATACCGGGGACGGAAACACCATATATTTT.

This chain joins TRBV5-6 and TRBJ2-7; D uncertain. The CDR3 consists of 12 residues. CDR1 is SGHDT, CDR2 YYEEEE, per germline. V lost 1 base, J lost 3 bases, and 5 bases lay in between. The CDR3 region has the DNA TGTGCCAGCAGCTTGTTCCACTACGAGCAGTACTTC. It yields the protein CASSLFHYEQYF.

The V call is TRBV6-2 or TRBV6-3, the J call TRBJ2-7; 8 nucleotides agree with TRBD1. Germline values: CDR1 MNHEY, CDR2 SVGEGT. V lost 0 bases and J lost 3; bases outside the gene matches: 4. CDR3 length equals 15 residues. CDR3 region: CASSYSRGRFYEQYF. The CDR3 DNA is TGTGCCAGCAGTTACTCCAGGGGGCGGTTCTACGAGCAGTACTTC.

This clone was detected once. The chain combines TRBV18 with TRBJ2-7, with D perhaps matching TRBD1 or TRBD2 (5 bases each). This CDR3 has 15 residues. Germline lookup yields CDR1 KGHSH and CDR2 LQKENI. V lost 3 bases to trimming and J lost 4 bases, with 16 bases between them. CDR3 amino acids: CASSPRRGVWYEQYF. CDR3 nucleotides: TGTGCCAGCTCACCTAGAAGGGGAGTATGGTACGAGCAGTACTTC.

As to this clone: Other DNA sequences in the sample encode the same CDR3. The chain joins TRBV5-4 to TRBJ1-2, with 7 positions matching TRBD1. Germline trimming cut 0 bases from V and 3 bases from J; bases unmatched to any gene: 2. The germline gives CDR1 SGHNT, CDR2 YYREEE (reference sequence). CDR3 length equals 14 residues. The CDR3 loop reads CASSLGQGYYGYTF. As DNA, the CDR3 is TGTGCCAGCAGCTTGGGACAGGGCTACTATGGCTACACCTTC.